A single sample gave rise to the 19 T cell receptor beta chains below, sequenced in a study of shared clonotypes between healthy human individuals. Libraries were prepared by immunoSEQ multiplex PCR; TCRdb keeps only in-frame clonotypes and omits some of them. The top ten hold over 1.5% of the sample, which has about 2,100,000 clones, more than 85% seen once. CD45RO-negative, CCR7-positively selected cells formed the naive CD8 fraction, excluding terminally differentiated effector memory CD45RA+ cells. Sequenced: naive CD8+ T cells from PBMCs. Receptors originate from a man younger than 35 in good health. Some clones in this sample may be carry-over from other donors' samples.

The rearrangement uses TRBV19 and TRBJ1-5, with a tentative D call TRBD1 (5 bases). The V end lost 5 bases, the J end lost 5 bases, and 13 bases lay between the germline ends. The germline CDR1 and CDR2 sequences are LNHDA and SQIVND (reference sequence). There are 14 residues in the CDR3. The CDR3 is CASSPWTGDQPQHF. DNA of the CDR3: TGTGCCAGTAGTCCATGGACGGGGGATCAGCCCCAGCATTTT.

The J gene is TRBJ2-7, the V gene TRBV29-1; tentatively, D is TRBD1 or TRBD2 (5 bases each). Germline-derived CDR1 and CDR2 are SQVTM and ANQGSEA. V gave up 7 bases and J gave up 0 bases, with 13 bases separating them. The CDR3 covers 13 residues. The CDR3 protein is CSAAGDGSYEQYF. CDR3 nucleotides: TGCAGCGCTGCCGGGGACGGCTCCTACGAGCAGTACTTC.

The count of this clone is one. This sequence joins TRBV4-1 and TRBJ1-2; D gene ambiguous. The CDR3 extends over 16 amino acids. Germline V CDR1 and CDR2: MGHRA, YSYEKL. V was cut by 0 bases and J by 1 base, with 12 bases left in between. This CDR3 is CASSQEGAGVNYGYTF. The CDR3 DNA is TGCGCCAGCAGCCAAGAGGGAGCGGGAGTTAACTATGGCTACACCTTC.

Points on this clone: Other DNA sequences in the sample encode the same CDR3. V and J are TRBV19 and TRBJ2-5; D possibly corresponds to TRBD1 (5 bases). Germline V gives CDR1 LNHDA, CDR2 SQIVND (reference sequence). CDR3 length equals 14 residues. V lost 0 bases and J lost 0, with 5 bases in between. CDR3 nucleotide sequence: TGTGCCAGTAGTATAGACAGGGACCAAGAGACCCAGTACTTC. Its translation: CASSIDRDQETQYF. Looking up the rest from reference TRBV19 and TRBJ2-5 gives the full variable domain: DGGITQSPKYLFRKEGQNVTLSCEQNLNHDAMYWYRQDPGQGLRLIYYSQIVNDFQKGDIAEGYSVSREKKESFPLTVTSAQKNPTAFYLCASSIDRDQETQYFGPGTRLLVL.

V is TRBV7-9 and J is TRBJ2-7, with 10 bases that match TRBD2. The CDR3 covers 18 residues. Per germline, CDR1 SEHNR and CDR2 FQNEAQ (reference sequence). With V trimmed by 6 bases and J by 3 bases, 17 bases remained unmatched. CDR3 in DNA: TGTGCCAGCAGGCACGTTCTGAGCGGGAGGGCCGACGGCTACGAGCAGTACTTC. Protein product: CASRHVLSGRADGYEQYF. Full variable domain (remainder filled in from reference TRBV7-9 and TRBJ2-7): DTGVSQNPRHKITKRGQNVTFRCDPISEHNRLYWYRQTLGQGPEFLTYFQNEAQLEKSRLLSDRFSAERPKGSFSTLEIQRTEQGDSAMYLCASRHVLSGRADGYEQYFGPGTRLTVT.

This CDR3 reads CAWSEDAGSEQFF. Written as DNA, the CDR3 is TGTGCCTGGAGTGAGGACGCGGGAAGTGAGCAGTTCTTC. This chain connects TRBV30 to TRBJ2-1, with D perhaps matching TRBD2 (6 bases). This CDR3 spans 13 amino acids. V was pared by 1 base and J by 9 bases, with 13 bases between. The germline V gene encodes CDR1 GTSNPN and CDR2 SVGIG (reference sequence). Drawing the rest from reference TRBV30 and TRBJ2-1, the complete variable domain is SQTIHQWPATLVQPVGSPLSLECTVEGTSNPNLYWYRQAAGRGLQLLFYSVGIGQISSEVPQNLSASRPQDRQFILSSKKLLLSDSGFYLCAWSEDAGSEQFFGPGTRLTVL.

The J gene is TRBJ2-3, the V gene TRBV2, with D perhaps TRBD2 (6 bases). The CDR3 has 14 amino acids. Deletions cut 8 bases from V and 2 bases from J, with 14 bases between. Looked up from germline, CDR1 is SNHLY and CDR2 is FYNNEI. The CDR3 DNA reads as TGTGCCAGCGGATACGGGGGAACCACAGATACGCAGTATTTT. Protein product: CASGYGGTTDTQYF.

Points on this clone: The sample has other DNA sequences that encode this CDR3 too. The chain uses TRBV5-6 and TRBJ2-1; TRBD2 matches 8 bases. Germline CDR1 is SGHDT and CDR2 is YYEEEE. The V and J ends lost 0 bases and 4 bases, in that order; junction bases with no gene match: 6. The CDR3 length is 16 residues. CDR3 in amino acids: CASSLAERGLYNEQFF. The CDR3 coding sequence is TGTGCCAGCAGCTTGGCCGAGCGGGGGCTTTACAATGAGCAGTTCTTC.

The chain carries TRBV27 and TRBJ2-5, with a weak D call TRBD1 (6 bases). V was shortened by 5 bases and J by 5 bases, with 21 bases between the two germline ends. The germline V gene encodes CDR1 MNHEY and CDR2 SMNVEV (reference sequence). There are 16 residues in the CDR3. CDR3 sequence: CASSPGVSGRRETQYF. In DNA, the CDR3 is TGTGCCAGCAGTCCAGGGGTGTCGGGGAGACGGGAGACCCAGTACTTC.

A word on this clone: At the DNA level, this CDR3 is encoded by other sequences in the same sample as well. This chain joins TRBV27 and TRBJ2-7; D not resolved. This CDR3 is 13 amino acids long. CDR1 MNHEY and CDR2 SMNVEV come from the germline V gene (reference sequence). The V gene lost 0 bases and the J gene lost 6 bases, with 9 bases spanning the gap. CDR3 nucleotide sequence: TGTGCCAGCAGTTTATCTAGAGGAGTCGAGCAGTACTTC. As protein: CASSLSRGVEQYF.

This clone was observed once. The chain couples TRBV5-1 to TRBJ1-3; D is undetermined. Trimming left V 3 bases short and J 1 base short, with 20 bases between. The germline V gene encodes CDR1 SGHRS and CDR2 YFSETQ. The CDR3 spans 18 residues. The CDR3, as DNA: TGCGCCAGCAGCTCGGACCCAAGGACCATTGCATCTGGAAACACCATATATTTT. Its translation: CASSSDPRTIASGNTIYF. Combining the CDR3 with reference TRBV5-1 and TRBJ1-3 gives the whole variable domain KAGVTQTPRYLIKTRGQQVTLSCSPISGHRSVSWYQQTPGQGLQFLFEYFSETQRNKGNFPGRFSGRQFSNSRSEMNVSTLELGDSALYLCASSSDPRTIASGNTIYFGEGSWLTVV.

The V gene is TRBV6-1, the J gene TRBJ2-1; the D gene is possibly TRBD1 (5 bases). Germline lookup yields CDR1 MNHNS and CDR2 SASEGT. V lost 5 bases and J lost 0, with 11 bases in between. CDR3 length: 15 residues. The CDR3 bases are TGTGCCAGCAGTCCCGACAGACCCTCCTACAATGAGCAGTTCTTC. Its protein is CASSPDRPSYNEQFF.

The chain couples TRBV19 to TRBJ2-2; 7 bases map to TRBD1. In germline, CDR1 is LNHDA, CDR2 SQIVND (reference sequence). With V trimmed by 3 bases and J by 1 base, 2 bases remained unmatched. The CDR3 extends over 15 amino acids. DNA of the CDR3: TGTGCCAGTAGTATCCGACAGGGGAACACCGGGGAGCTGTTTTTT. Amino acids: CASSIRQGNTGELFF.

The chain links TRBV27 to TRBJ1-1; D is ambiguous. From germline, CDR1 is MNHEY and CDR2 SMNVEV (reference sequence). The CDR3 sequence is 13 residues long. Trimming shortened V by 10 bases and J by 1 base, and 13 bases separated the two germline ends. In DNA form, the CDR3 reads TGTGCCACGGGTACCTGGGGGAACACTGAAGCTTTCTTT. This translates into CATGTWGNTEAFF.

The J gene is TRBJ2-7, the V gene TRBV11-3, with 7 bases that match TRBD2. Germline trimming cut 4 bases from V and 7 bases from J; bases unmatched to any gene: 10. This CDR3 is built from 14 residues. The germline gives CDR1 SGHNT, CDR2 YENEEA. The CDR3 DNA reads TGTGCCAGCAGCTCCTATTTGGGGGGGTGGGAGCAGTACTTC. Encoded protein: CASSSYLGGWEQYF.

This clone is a singleton in its sample. This chain uses TRBV28 with TRBJ2-1; D ambiguous. Trimming pared 2 bases from V and 0 bases from J, leaving 14 bases between. The CDR3 is made up of 17 amino acids. Germline V gene data show CDR1 as MDHEN and CDR2 as SYDVKM. CDR3 loop: CASSLIAGPSSYNEQFF. In DNA, the CDR3 is TGTGCCAGCAGTTTAATCGCCGGCCCAAGCTCCTACAATGAGCAGTTCTTC.

V and J are TRBV5-1 and TRBJ2-3, with TRBD2 matching over 8 bases. This CDR3 has 16 residues. The ends lost 4 bases at V and 3 bases at J; junction bases unmatched: 10. Germline V CDR1 and CDR2: SGHRS, YFSETQ. The CDR3 region is CASSHRGGGRTDTQYF. The CDR3 nucleotides read TGCGCCAGCAGCCACCGGGGGGGTGGGCGTACAGATACGCAGTATTTT.

This chain links TRBV25-1 with TRBJ1-1; TRBD1 is a possible D gene (6 bases). The germline gives CDR1 MGHDK, CDR2 SYGVNS. The germline V and J ends were trimmed by 4 bases and 0 bases, with 15 bases remaining between them. The CDR3 spans 16 residues. CDR3 DNA: TGTGCCAGCAGTGGTAGGGGGAGCGCGGTGAACACTGAAGCTTTCTTT. Protein sequence: CASSGRGSAVNTEAFF.

This clone was seen just once. The sample contains more than one DNA sequence encoding this CDR3. V usage is TRBV9 and J usage is TRBJ2-7; D gene uncertain. Trimming left V 2 bases short and J 0 bases short, with 9 bases between. CDR1 is SGDLS, CDR2 YYNGEE, per germline. The CDR3 is 14 residues long. DNA for the CDR3: TGTGCCAGCAGCGTGGCCGGAACCTCCTACGAGCAGTACTTC. Residues: CASSVAGTSYEQYF.